These 30 T cell receptor beta chains were all obtained from the same sample, sequenced in a study of T cells in Graves' hyperthyroidism and ophthalmopathy. TCR beta CDR3 region amplification was performed from RNA transcripts. In the first-round RT-PCR of the TCR CDR3, the HTBI primer set was used. From the multiplex PCR reads, TCRdb called clonotypes with MiXCR, one entry per CDR3 protein. The sample lists under 450,000 distinct CDR3 sequences; approximately 14% were seen once. Specimen: blood. These receptors were collected from a young woman with Graves' hyperthyroidism.

This clonotype was seen at least ten times. The rearrangement uses TRBV20-1 and TRBJ2-4, with TRBD2 as a possible D gene (7 bases). Germline lookup yields CDR1 DFQATT and CDR2 SNEGSKA (reference sequence). The CDR3 spans 15 residues. Trimming took 3 bases from V and 5 from J, leaving 17 bases between them. CDR3 in DNA: TGCAGTGCTAGCCAGCAGGGGAGGGGTCAAAACATTCAGTACTTC. Its protein product is CSASQQGRGQNIQYF.

The chain joins TRBV4-1 to TRBJ2-2; 9 bases fit TRBD2. Germline assignment: CDR1 MGHRA and CDR2 YSYEKL. The J segment lost 2 bases and the V segment lost 4 bases, leaving 5 bases of the junction unmatched. The CDR3 has 16 residues. DNA for the CDR3: TGCGCCAGCAGCCCAGTGACTAGCGGTAACACCGGGGAGCTGTTTTTT. Amino acid sequence: CASSPVTSGNTGELFF.

The rearrangement uses TRBV27 and TRBJ2-1; 12 nucleotides align to TRBD2. V shed 6 bases, J shed 8 bases, and the junction held 20 bases outside the gene matches. This CDR3 spans 19 amino acids. From germline, CDR1 is MNHEY and CDR2 SMNVEV (reference sequence). CDR3 bases: TGTGCCAGCAGCCCGACCCTTTACCAGCTAGCGGGAGGGGGGGATGAGCAGTTCTTC. Translated: CASSPTLYQLAGGGDEQFF.

This chain joins TRBV5-1 and TRBJ2-3; D is unclear. Looked up from germline, CDR1 is SGHRS and CDR2 is YFSETQ. This CDR3 is 14 amino acids long. Trimming removed 1 base at V and 0 bases at J, with 6 bases between. This CDR3 reads CASSLIRSTDTQYF. Written as DNA, the CDR3 is TGCGCCAGCAGCTTGATCAGAAGCACAGATACGCAGTATTTT.

V gene TRBV18 combines with J gene TRBJ2-1, with D perhaps TRBD1 or TRBD2 (5 bases each). The CDR3 extends over 13 amino acids. Trimming took off 3 bases at V and 5 bases at J, with 8 bases between the two ends. Germline V gene lookup returns CDR1 KGHSH and CDR2 LQKENI. The CDR3 is CASSPGADNEQFF. CDR3 coding DNA: TGTGCCAGCTCACCCGGGGCCGACAATGAGCAGTTCTTC.

As regards this clonotype: This sequence may be a read error, since a much larger clone differs from it by one base. V gene TRBV20-1 combines with J gene TRBJ2-3, with unresolved D. V was trimmed by 3 bases and J by 3 bases, leaving 16 bases between them. In germline, CDR1 is DFQATT, CDR2 SNEGSKA (reference sequence). The CDR3 length is 15 residues. This CDR3 reads CSASPVARVTDTQYF. The CDR3 region has the DNA TGCAGTGCTAGTCCTGTGGCGAGAGTGACAGATACGCAGTATTTT.

This clonotype has only a few counts. This chain's CDR3 is CASSPAQGDTEAFF. The CDR3 DNA sequence: TGTGCCAGCTCACCAGCTCAGGGGGACACTGAAGCTTTCTTT. This sequence joins TRBV18 and TRBJ1-1; 7 bases agree with TRBD1. CDR3 length equals 14 residues. The ends lost 2 bases at V and 3 bases at J; junction bases unmatched: 3. In germline, CDR1 is KGHSH, CDR2 LQKENI.

This clonotype came up a few times. J is TRBJ1-5 and V is TRBV6-1; 7 positions match TRBD1. V trimming: 5 bases; J trimming: 6 bases; junction bases outside the gene matches: 4. The CDR3 is 13 amino acids. The germline V gene encodes CDR1 MNHNS and CDR2 SASEGT. The CDR3 loop reads CASSTGEVQPQHF. Written as DNA, the CDR3 is TGTGCCAGCAGTACAGGGGAAGTTCAGCCCCAGCATTTT.

The CDR3 DNA is TGCGCCAGCAGCTTGGGAGTAAATTATCTCGAGCAGTACTTC. Amino acids: CASSLGVNYLEQYF. The J gene is TRBJ2-7, the V gene TRBV5-1; D is unresolved. This CDR3 is built from 14 residues. V was pared by 0 bases and J by 6 bases, with 13 bases between. Germline V lookup: CDR1 SGHRS, CDR2 YFSETQ.

The V call is TRBV19, the J call TRBJ2-1, with D perhaps TRBD1 (7 bases). V lost 6 bases to trimming and J lost 9 bases, with 15 bases between them. Looked up from germline, CDR1 is LNHDA and CDR2 is SQIVND (reference sequence). There are 13 residues in the CDR3. The CDR3 sequence is CASSTSPGGEQFF. The CDR3 DNA reads TGTGCCAGTAGCACTAGCCCAGGGGGTGAGCAGTTCTTC.

This clonotype was picked up a small number of times. This may arise from a read error, as a much more abundant clone is one base away. The chain combines TRBV2 with TRBJ1-5; no clear D. Trimming cost V 4 bases and J 3 bases, with 7 bases left between them. The length of the CDR3 is 13 residues. In germline, CDR1 is SNHLY, CDR2 FYNNEI. In DNA, the CDR3 is TGTGCCAGCAGTGTGGAAGACAATCAGCCCCAGCATTTT. This gives the protein CASSVEDNQPQHF.

This clonotype came up many times. This chain uses TRBV20-1 with TRBJ2-5, with 9 positions matching TRBD2. The CDR3 contains 16 residues. Trimming took 6 bases from V and 9 from J; bases not matched to a gene: 20. The germline V gene has CDR1 DFQATT and CDR2 SNEGSKA (reference sequence). This chain's CDR3 is CSAQTLSAGGPPAQYF. The CDR3 region has the DNA TGCAGTGCCCAGACTCTCTCAGCGGGGGGACCGCCGGCCCAGTACTTC.

V is TRBV6-2 or TRBV6-3 and J is TRBJ2-3; unclear D gene. Trimming pared 5 bases from V and 3 bases from J, leaving 12 bases between. Germline-derived CDR1 and CDR2 are MNHEY and SVGEGT. The CDR3 contains 14 residues. The CDR3 bases are TGTGCCAGCAGTCCGACGCAGGTAACAGATACGCAGTATTTT. Its protein product is CASSPTQVTDTQYF.

This clonotype has more than one count but fewer than ten. The chain recombines TRBV29-1 with TRBJ1-3, with 9 bases matching TRBD1. CDR1 SQVTM and CDR2 ANQGSEA come from the germline V gene. The junction had 5 bases not matched to a gene; V was cut back by 5 bases and J by 6 bases. The CDR3 length is 13 residues. The CDR3 protein is CSVTGTGLNTIYF. The DNA of the CDR3 is TGCAGCGTTACGGGGACAGGGCTAAACACCATATATTTT.

This chain joins TRBV6-1 and TRBJ2-6, with no clear D. From germline, CDR1 is MNHNS and CDR2 SASEGT. Trimming removed 6 bases from V and 0 bases from J, with 9 bases in between. CDR3 size: 15 residues. The DNA for the CDR3 is TGTGCCAGCAGCGAACTCAGCTCTGGGGCCAACGTCCTGACTTTC. Translation gives CASSELSSGANVLTF.

This clonotype has ten or more counts. In nucleotides, the CDR3 is TGTGCCAGCAGTGGTAGCGGGAATTACGAGCAGTACTTC. Its translation: CASSGSGNYEQYF. This chain connects TRBV6-1 to TRBJ2-7, with 8 bases that match TRBD2. The germline V gene has CDR1 MNHNS and CDR2 SASEGT. The CDR3 loop spans 13 amino acids. Trimming at V came to 4 bases and at J to 4 bases, leaving 3 bases not matched to a gene.

This clonotype was seen repeatedly, ten times or more. The rearrangement links TRBV6-1 to TRBJ2-3, with 11 bases that match TRBD2. CDR3 size: 16 residues. V shed 5 bases and J 6 bases; nucleotides not matched to a gene: 10. CDR1 and CDR2 (germline): MNHNS, SASEGT. Here the CDR3 DNA reads TGTGCCAGCAGTCCCCTTAGCGGGAGGGCGGGTGATACGCAGTATTTT. Its translation: CASSPLSGRAGDTQYF.

In its sample, this clonotype was seen many times. This chain links TRBV10-3 with TRBJ2-3, with 12 bases matching TRBD2. Germline-derived CDR1 and CDR2 are ENHRY and SYGVKD. CDR3 length: 16 residues. With V trimmed by 10 bases and J by 8 bases, 16 bases remained unmatched. This CDR3 is CATDPETSGSFGTQYF. CDR3 in DNA: TGTGCCACCGACCCCGAGACTAGCGGGAGTTTTGGTACGCAGTATTTT.

This clonotype appeared many times. The rearrangement uses TRBV12-3 or TRBV12-4 and TRBJ2-7; possibly TRBD2 for D (5 bases). This CDR3 spans 15 amino acids. The V and J ends lost 4 bases and 0 bases respectively, with 13 bases between them. In DNA, the CDR3 is TGTGCCAGCAGTTCGGGGTCTCAAAGCTCCTACGAGCAGTACTTC. As protein: CASSSGSQSSYEQYF.

This rearrangement joins TRBV5-1 to TRBJ1-2, with a tentative D call TRBD1 (5 bases). Per the germline V gene, CDR1 is SGHRS and CDR2 is YFSETQ. V dropped 0 bases and J dropped 3 bases, with 12 bases sitting between them. CDR3 length equals 15 residues. This CDR3 is CASSLETGRDYGYTF. Here the CDR3 DNA reads TGCGCCAGCAGCTTGGAGACGGGACGGGACTATGGCTACACCTTC.

This clonotype was detected many times. The genes are TRBV20-1 and TRBJ1-1; D is unclear. The CDR3 extends over 15 amino acids. V lost 6 bases to trimming and J lost 0 bases, with 17 bases between them. From germline, CDR1 is DFQATT and CDR2 SNEGSKA (reference sequence). CDR3 nucleotide sequence: TGCAGTGCCACCACCGCTGAGGGCATGAACACTGAAGCTTTCTTT. The encoded protein is CSATTAEGMNTEAFF.

The rearrangement uses TRBV12-3 or TRBV12-4 and TRBJ1-6, with D possibly TRBD1 on 5 matching bases. The V and J ends lost 4 bases and 7 bases respectively, with 11 bases between them. The CDR3 sequence is 14 residues long. CDR3 in DNA: TGTGCCAGCAGTTCCACCCCAGGGAATTCACCCCTCCACTTT. Amino acid sequence: CASSSTPGNSPLHF.

This clonotype was counted between two and nine times. This sequence joins TRBV29-1 and TRBJ1-3, with 7 positions matching TRBD1. The CDR3 has 14 residues. CDR1 and CDR2 from the germline V gene are SQVTM and ANQGSEA. Germline trimming cut 4 bases from V and 0 bases from J; bases unmatched to any gene: 3. CDR3 loop: CSVGQGGSGNTIYF. In DNA, the CDR3 is TGCAGCGTTGGACAGGGTGGCTCTGGAAACACCATATATTTT. The whole variable domain, filled in from reference TRBV29-1 and TRBJ1-3, reads SAVISQKPSRDICQRGTSLTIQCQVDSQVTMMFWYRQQPGQSLTLIATANQGSEATYESGFVIDKFPISRPNLTFSTLTVSNMSPEDSSIYLCSVGQGGSGNTIYFGEGSWLTVV.

This clonotype was seen ten or more times. The chain has TRBV12-3 or TRBV12-4 and TRBJ1-2; tentative D call: TRBD1 (6 bases). Trimming shortened V by 5 bases and J by 3 bases, and 28 bases separated the two germline ends. This CDR3 has 19 amino acids. CDR3 amino acids: CASSPSATGNFHRDYGYTF. CDR3 bases: TGTGCCAGCAGTCCCTCGGCCACAGGGAACTTCCATCGTGACTATGGCTACACCTTC.

This clonotype was detected many times. This chain connects TRBV3-1 to TRBJ2-3, with D possibly being TRBD2 (6 bases). The germline V gene encodes CDR1 LGHDT and CDR2 YNNKEL (reference sequence). V lost 2 bases and J 4 bases, leaving 10 bases between the germline ends. This CDR3 comprises 14 residues. This CDR3 is CASSQPERADTQYF. The DNA for the CDR3 is TGTGCCAGCAGCCAACCGGAGCGGGCAGATACGCAGTATTTT.

Ten or more counts support this clonotype. The CDR3 sequence: CASSLWGGIGYNEQFF. DNA of the CDR3: TGTGCCAGCAGTTTGTGGGGCGGGATCGGCTACAATGAGCAGTTCTTC. The J gene is TRBJ2-1, the V gene TRBV12-3 or TRBV12-4; maybe TRBD2 (6 bases). The CDR3 is 16 amino acids. The V and J ends lost 3 bases and 3 bases respectively, with 15 bases between them.

This clonotype was observed at least ten times. The chain employs TRBV10-3 and TRBJ2-7; TRBD1 is a possible D gene (7 bases). CDR3 length: 15 amino acids. The germline gives CDR1 ENHRY, CDR2 SYGVKD. V was pared by 0 bases and J by 4 bases, with 13 bases between. CDR3 sequence (DNA): TGTGCCATCAGTGAGTCGCGGGACAGAGCATACGAGCAGTACTTC. Translated, it gives CAISESRDRAYEQYF.

This clonotype turned up a few times. The chain combines TRBV5-6 with TRBJ1-1; TRBD1 agrees at 9 bases. The CDR3 spans 13 residues. Germline CDR1 is SGHDT and CDR2 is YYEEEE. Trimming took 4 bases from V and 10 from J; bases not matched to a gene: 8. The CDR3 nucleotides read TGTGCCAGCAGCCGCGGACAGGGGCTAAGAGCTTTCTTT. Amino acids: CASSRGQGLRAFF.

This clonotype was detected many times. The chain employs TRBV12-3 or TRBV12-4 and TRBJ1-6; D is possibly TRBD1 (6 bases). V lost 6 bases, J lost 9 bases, and 9 bases lay in between. The CDR3 length is 12 residues. In DNA, the CDR3 is TGTGCCAGCAGGAAACAGGGTTCACCCCTCCACTTT. This sequence encodes CASRKQGSPLHF.

This clonotype came up many times. V usage is TRBV2 and J usage is TRBJ2-7; 12 bases are shared with TRBD2. Trimming cost V 6 bases and J 5 bases; bases outside gene matches: 11. CDR1 SNHLY and CDR2 FYNNEI come from the germline V gene. CDR3 length: 16 amino acids. CDR3 DNA sequence: TGTGCCAGCAGGTACTCGACTAGCGGGAGCCCAAACGAGCAGTACTTC. This codes for CASRYSTSGSPNEQYF.